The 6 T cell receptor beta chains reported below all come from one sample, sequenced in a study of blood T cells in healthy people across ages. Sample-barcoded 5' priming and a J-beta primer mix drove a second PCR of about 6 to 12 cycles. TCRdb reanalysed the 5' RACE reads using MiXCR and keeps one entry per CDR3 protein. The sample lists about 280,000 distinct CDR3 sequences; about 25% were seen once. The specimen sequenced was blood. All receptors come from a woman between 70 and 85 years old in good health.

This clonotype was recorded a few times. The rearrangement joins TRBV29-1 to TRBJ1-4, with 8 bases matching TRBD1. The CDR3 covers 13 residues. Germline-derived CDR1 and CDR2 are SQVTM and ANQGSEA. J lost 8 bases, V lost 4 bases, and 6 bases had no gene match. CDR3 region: CSVADRGGEKLFF. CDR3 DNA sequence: TGCAGCGTTGCCGACAGGGGAGGAGAAAAACTGTTTTTT.

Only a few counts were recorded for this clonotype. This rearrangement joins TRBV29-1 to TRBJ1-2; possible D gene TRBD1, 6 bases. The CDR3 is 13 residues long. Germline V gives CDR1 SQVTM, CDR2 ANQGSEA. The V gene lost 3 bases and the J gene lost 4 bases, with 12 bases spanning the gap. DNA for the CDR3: TGCAGCGTTGACGGACAGAAAGGCTATGGCTACACCTTC. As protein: CSVDGQKGYGYTF.

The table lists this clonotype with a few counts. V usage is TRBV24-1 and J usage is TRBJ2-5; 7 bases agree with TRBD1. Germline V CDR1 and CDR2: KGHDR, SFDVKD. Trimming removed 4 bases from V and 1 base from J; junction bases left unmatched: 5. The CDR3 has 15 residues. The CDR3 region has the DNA TGTGCCACCAGTGAGGGGACAGTGGCCCAAGAGACCCAGTACTTC. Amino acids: CATSEGTVAQETQYF.

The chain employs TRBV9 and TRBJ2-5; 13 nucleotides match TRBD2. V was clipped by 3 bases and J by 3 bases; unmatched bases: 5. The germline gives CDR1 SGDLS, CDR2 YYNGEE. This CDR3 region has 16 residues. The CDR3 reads CASSAEGLAGEETQYF. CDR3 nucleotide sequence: TGTGCCAGCAGCGCAGAAGGACTAGCGGGAGAAGAGACCCAGTACTTC.

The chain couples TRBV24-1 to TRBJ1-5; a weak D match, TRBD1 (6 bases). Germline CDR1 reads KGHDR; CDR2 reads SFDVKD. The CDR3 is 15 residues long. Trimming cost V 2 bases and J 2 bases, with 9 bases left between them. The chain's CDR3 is CATSDSRGGNQPQHF. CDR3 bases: TGTGCCACCAGTGATTCCAGGGGTGGCAATCAGCCCCAGCATTTT.

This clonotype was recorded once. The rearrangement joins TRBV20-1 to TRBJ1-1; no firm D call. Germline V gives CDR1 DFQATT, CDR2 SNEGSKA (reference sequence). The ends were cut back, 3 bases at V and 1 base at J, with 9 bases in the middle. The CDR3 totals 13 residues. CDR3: CSASRNSNTEAFF. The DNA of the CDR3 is TGCAGTGCTAGCAGGAACTCGAACACTGAAGCTTTCTTT.